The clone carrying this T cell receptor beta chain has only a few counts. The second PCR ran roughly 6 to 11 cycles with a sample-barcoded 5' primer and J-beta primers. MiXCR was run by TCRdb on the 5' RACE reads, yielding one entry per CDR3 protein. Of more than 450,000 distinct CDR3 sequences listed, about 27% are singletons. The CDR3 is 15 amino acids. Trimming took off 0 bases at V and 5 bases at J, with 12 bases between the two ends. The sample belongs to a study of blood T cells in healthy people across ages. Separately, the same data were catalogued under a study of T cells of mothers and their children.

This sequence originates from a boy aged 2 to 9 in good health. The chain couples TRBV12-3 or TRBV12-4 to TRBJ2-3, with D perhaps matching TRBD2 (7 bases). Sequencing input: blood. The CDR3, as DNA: TGTGCCAGCAGTTTAGCGGGGGGGCCCCAAGATACGCAGTATTTT. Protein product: CASSLAGGPQDTQYF.